The following is a TCR beta chain sequence with its context. The data stem from a study of blood T cell repertoires in COVID-19. Turning to the study itself: Samples came from the United States, Italy and Spain, spanning acute and convalescent COVID-19. Sources were T cells, B-cell-depleted T cells, or PBMCs; the material itself was cDNA or gDNA.

In the authors' methods: Reference gene primer amplification gave nucleated cell count estimates. Sequencing was performed with immunoSEQ multiplex PCR; in TCRdb, only in-frame clones are kept and a portion is missing. V, J and clone size were drawn from that table, and D and trimming were deduced from the DNA. This table holds about 210,000 clones, 70% to 85% found once. This CDR3 has 14 residues. Germline V CDR1 and CDR2: MDHEN, SYDVKM. The germline V and J ends were trimmed by 3 bases and 5 bases, with 13 bases remaining between them. This receptor was taken from a man aged 45-65 years with active or convalescent COVID-19. V and J are TRBV28 and TRBJ1-2; a weak D match, TRBD1 (5 bases). The sequencing input was peripheral blood. The chain's CDR3 is CASSLVGEGYGYTF. The CDR3 nucleotides read TGTGCCAGCAGTTTGGTAGGGGAAGGTTATGGCTACACCTTC.